This TCR beta chain came from a study of T cells in Graves' hyperthyroidism and ophthalmopathy. This clonotype was picked up many times. The TCR beta CDR3 regions underwent amplification using RNA transcripts as the source. During a first-round RT-PCR of the TCR CDR3, the HTBI primer set was used. Via MiXCR, TCRdb re-called the multiplex PCR reads, giving one row per CDR3 protein. The table shows about 400,000 distinct CDR3 sequences, with 13% occurring only once. Uncontrolled infection, other autoimmune disease, pregnancy or lactation excluded patients. This CDR3 is built from 15 residues. Germline V CDR1 and CDR2: SGHAT, FQNNGV. V was pared by 6 bases and J by 8 bases, with 22 bases between.

Sequencing input: blood. This receptor was taken from a woman aged 18-29 years with Graves' hyperthyroidism. The J gene is TRBJ1-2, the V gene TRBV11-2; no clear D. CDR3 coding DNA: TGTGCCAGCAGGGGAGCTGGCACAGCCATTTCGGGCTACACCTTC. Translated, it gives CASRGAGTAISGYTF.